This T cell receptor (beta chain) came from a study of blood T cell repertoires in COVID-19. Germline CDR1 is MNHEY and CDR2 is SVGEGT. Trimming took 0 bases from V and 7 from J, leaving 7 bases between them. The length of the CDR3 is 13 residues. The table lists this clone with a count of one. Profiling relied on immunoSEQ multiplex PCR, and the TCRdb table lists in-frame clones only, not all of them. The sample includes roughly 400,000 clones, around nine tenths seen only once; the top ten take 10%. The J gene is TRBJ1-5, the V gene TRBV6-2 or TRBV6-3; D not resolved. Source material: PBMCs or T cells enriched from blood (not recorded which). The source of this sequence is a woman aged 50 to 60 who had recovered from COVID-19. The CDR3: CASSYSNSQPQHF. The DNA for the CDR3 is TGTGCCAGCAGTTACTCGAACAGCCAGCCCCAGCATTTT.